This entry describes one TCR beta chain. Antigen specificity is unknown. At one end the junction does not follow the germline gene, possibly because of a read error. Other DNA sequences in this sample translate to the same CDR3. These data belong to a study of OX40 agonist ivuxolimab in advanced cancers. Study as a whole: Each patient was given ivuxolimab into a vein every 2 weeks, at 0.01 to 10 mg/kg. Prior checkpoint blockade (anti-PD-1, anti-PD-L1 or anti-CTLA-4) was permitted; roughly 40% had it. Partial responses were recorded for three patients, including one with hepatocellular carcinoma and two with cutaneous melanoma. Overall study findings and caveats: At 0.1 to 3.0 mg/kg and by week 6, clonal expansion occurred in CD4+ and CD8+ blood T cells.

The CDR3 runs 15 residues. In germline, CDR1 is SGDLS, CDR2 YYNGEE. The protocol was immunoSEQ multiplex PCR, while the TCRdb copy is restricted to in-frame clones and leaves out a portion. The sample has tens of thousands of clones; approximately 81% are singletons. The material sequenced was CD4+ or CD8+ T cells sorted from blood, taken in a trial of the OX40 agonist ivuxolimab. The TCR was taken from an adult with an advanced solid tumor such as melanoma, head and neck, liver or kidney cancer. The chain is built from TRBV9 and TRBJ2-7; D is possibly TRBD1 (7 bases). As DNA, the CDR3 is TGTGCCAGCAGTGTAGGAGGGACAGAAGCCTACGAGCAGTACTTC. Translation gives CASSVGGTEAYEQYF. The full variable domain, in which reference TRBV9 and TRBJ2-7 provide the parts outside the CDR3, is DSGVTQTPKHLITATGQRVTLRCSPRSGDLSVYWYQQSLDQGLQFLIQYYNGEERAKGNILERFSAQQFPDLHSELNLSSLELGDSALYFCASSVGGTEAYEQYFGPGTRLTVT.